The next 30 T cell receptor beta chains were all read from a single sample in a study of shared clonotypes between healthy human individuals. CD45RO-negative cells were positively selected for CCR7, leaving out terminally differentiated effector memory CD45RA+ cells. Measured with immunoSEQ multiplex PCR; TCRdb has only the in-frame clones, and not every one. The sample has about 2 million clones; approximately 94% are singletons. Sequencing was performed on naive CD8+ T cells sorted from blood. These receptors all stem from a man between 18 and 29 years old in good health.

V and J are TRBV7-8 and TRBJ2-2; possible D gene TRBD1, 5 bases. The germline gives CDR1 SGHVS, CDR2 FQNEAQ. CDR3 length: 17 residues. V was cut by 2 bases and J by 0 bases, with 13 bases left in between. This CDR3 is CASSLPRQSPNTGELFF. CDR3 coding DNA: TGTGCCAGCAGCTTACCTCGACAGAGCCCGAACACCGGGGAGCTGTTTTTT.

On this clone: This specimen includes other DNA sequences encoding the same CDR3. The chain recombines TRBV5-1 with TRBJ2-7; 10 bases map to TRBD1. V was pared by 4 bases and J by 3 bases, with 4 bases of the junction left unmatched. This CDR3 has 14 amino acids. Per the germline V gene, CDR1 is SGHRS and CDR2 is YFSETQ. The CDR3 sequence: CASSIGQGGYEQYF. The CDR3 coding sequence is TGCGCCAGCAGCATAGGACAGGGGGGCTACGAGCAGTACTTC.

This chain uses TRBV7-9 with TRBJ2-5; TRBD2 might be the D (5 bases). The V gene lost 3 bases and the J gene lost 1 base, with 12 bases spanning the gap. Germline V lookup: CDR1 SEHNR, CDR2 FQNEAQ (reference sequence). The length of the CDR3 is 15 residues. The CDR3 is CASSFVVGVQETQYF. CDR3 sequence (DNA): TGTGCCAGCAGCTTCGTTGTCGGGGTCCAAGAGACCCAGTACTTC. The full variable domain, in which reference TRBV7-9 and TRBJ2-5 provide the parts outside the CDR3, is DTGVSQNPRHKITKRGQNVTFRCDPISEHNRLYWYRQTLGQGPEFLTYFQNEAQLEKSRLLSDRFSAERPKGSFSTLEIQRTEQGDSAMYLCASSFVVGVQETQYFGPGTRLLVL.

CDR3 sequence (DNA): TGTGCCAGCAGTTACCCACTGGGACGGAGCTACGAGCAGTACTTC. This sequence encodes CASSYPLGRSYEQYF. The V and J genes are TRBV6-6 and TRBJ2-7; D might be TRBD1 or TRBD2, each matching 5 bases. CDR1 is MNHNY and CDR2 is SVGAGI in the germline V gene (reference sequence). Trimming cost V 2 bases and J 3 bases, with 14 bases left between them. This CDR3 is built from 15 residues.

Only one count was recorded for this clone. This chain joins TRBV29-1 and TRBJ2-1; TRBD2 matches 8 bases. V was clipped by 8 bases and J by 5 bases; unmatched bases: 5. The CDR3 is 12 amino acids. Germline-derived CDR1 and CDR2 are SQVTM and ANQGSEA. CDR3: CSTGLGDNEQFF. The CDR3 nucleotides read TGCAGCACGGGACTAGGCGACAATGAGCAGTTCTTC.

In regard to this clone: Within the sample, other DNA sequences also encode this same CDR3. CDR3 region: CASSQDIETEAFF. The CDR3 DNA reads as TGCGCCAGCAGCCAAGATATTGAAACTGAAGCTTTCTTT. V and J are TRBV4-3 and TRBJ1-1, with unresolved D. Germline V gives CDR1 LGHNA, CDR2 YSLEER. The CDR3 runs to 13 residues. V was pared by 0 bases and J by 5 bases, with 7 bases between.

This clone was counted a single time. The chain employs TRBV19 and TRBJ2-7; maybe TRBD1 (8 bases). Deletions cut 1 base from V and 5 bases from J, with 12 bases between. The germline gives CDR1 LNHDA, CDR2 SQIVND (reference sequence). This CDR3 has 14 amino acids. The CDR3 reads CASSIGTGRDEQYF. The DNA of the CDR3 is TGTGCCAGTAGTATAGGGACAGGGAGGGACGAGCAGTACTTC.

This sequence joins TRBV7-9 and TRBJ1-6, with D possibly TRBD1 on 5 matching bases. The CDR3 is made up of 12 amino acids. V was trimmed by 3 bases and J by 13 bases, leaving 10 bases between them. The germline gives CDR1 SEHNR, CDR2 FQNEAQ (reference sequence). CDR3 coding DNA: TGTGCCAGCAGCTTTGGACAAAACCCCCTCCACTTT. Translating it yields CASSFGQNPLHF. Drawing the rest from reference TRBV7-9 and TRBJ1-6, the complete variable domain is DTGVSQNPRHKITKRGQNVTFRCDPISEHNRLYWYRQTLGQGPEFLTYFQNEAQLEKSRLLSDRFSAERPKGSFSTLEIQRTEQGDSAMYLCASSFGQNPLHFGNGTRLTVT.

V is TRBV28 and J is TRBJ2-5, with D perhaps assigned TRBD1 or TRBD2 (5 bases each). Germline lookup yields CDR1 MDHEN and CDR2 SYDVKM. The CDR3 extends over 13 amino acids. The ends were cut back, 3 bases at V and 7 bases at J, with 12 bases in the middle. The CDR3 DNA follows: TGTGCCAGCAGTTTCGAGGGGCATGGGACCCAGTACTTC. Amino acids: CASSFEGHGTQYF.

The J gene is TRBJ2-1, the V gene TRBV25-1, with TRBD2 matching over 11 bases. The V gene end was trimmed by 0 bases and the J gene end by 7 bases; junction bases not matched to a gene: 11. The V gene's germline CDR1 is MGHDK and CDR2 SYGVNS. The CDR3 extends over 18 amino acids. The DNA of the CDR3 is TGTGCCAGCAGTGAATATCCCCTAGCGGGGGGCTTGGTAAATGAGCAGTTCTTC. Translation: CASSEYPLAGGLVNEQFF.

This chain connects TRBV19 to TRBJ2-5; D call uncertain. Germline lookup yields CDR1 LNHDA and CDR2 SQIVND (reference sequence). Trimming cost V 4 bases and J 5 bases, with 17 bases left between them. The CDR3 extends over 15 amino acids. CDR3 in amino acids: CASSTRKEALETQYF. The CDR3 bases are TGTGCCAGTAGTACCCGAAAAGAGGCCCTGGAGACCCAGTACTTC.

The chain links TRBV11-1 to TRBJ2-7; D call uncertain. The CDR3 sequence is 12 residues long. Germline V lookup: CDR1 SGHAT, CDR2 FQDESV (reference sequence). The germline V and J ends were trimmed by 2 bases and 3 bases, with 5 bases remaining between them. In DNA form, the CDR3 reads TGTGCCAGCAGCTTATTAGACTACGAGCAGTACTTC. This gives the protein CASSLLDYEQYF. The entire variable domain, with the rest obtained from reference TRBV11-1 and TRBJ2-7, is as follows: EAEVAQSPRYKITEKSQAVAFWCDPISGHATLYWYRQILGQGPELLVQFQDESVVDDSQLPKDRFSAERLKGVDSTLKIQPAELGDSAMYLCASSLLDYEQYFGPGTRLTVT.

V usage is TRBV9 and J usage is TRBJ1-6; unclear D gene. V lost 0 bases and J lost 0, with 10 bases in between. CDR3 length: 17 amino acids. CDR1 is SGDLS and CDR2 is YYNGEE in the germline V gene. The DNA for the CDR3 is TGTGCCAGCAGCGTAGGATCCATCGGCTCCTATAATTCACCCCTCCACTTT. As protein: CASSVGSIGSYNSPLHF. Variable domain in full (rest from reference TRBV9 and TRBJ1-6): DSGVTQTPKHLITATGQRVTLRCSPRSGDLSVYWYQQSLDQGLQFLIQYYNGEERAKGNILERFSAQQFPDLHSELNLSSLELGDSALYFCASSVGSIGSYNSPLHFGNGTRLTVT.

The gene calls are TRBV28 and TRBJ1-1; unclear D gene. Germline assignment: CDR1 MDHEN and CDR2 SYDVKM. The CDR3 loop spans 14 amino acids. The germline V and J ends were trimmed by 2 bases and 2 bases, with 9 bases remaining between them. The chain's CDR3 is CASSLGFANTEAFF. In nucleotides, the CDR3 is TGTGCCAGCAGTTTAGGCTTCGCAAACACTGAAGCTTTCTTT.

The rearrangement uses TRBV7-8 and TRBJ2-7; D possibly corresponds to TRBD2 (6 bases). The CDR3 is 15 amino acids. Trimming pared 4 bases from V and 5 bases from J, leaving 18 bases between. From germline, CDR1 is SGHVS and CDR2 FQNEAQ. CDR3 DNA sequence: TGTGCCAGCAGCTCTCTCCGGACGGGGGTGGACGAGCAGTACTTC. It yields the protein CASSSLRTGVDEQYF.

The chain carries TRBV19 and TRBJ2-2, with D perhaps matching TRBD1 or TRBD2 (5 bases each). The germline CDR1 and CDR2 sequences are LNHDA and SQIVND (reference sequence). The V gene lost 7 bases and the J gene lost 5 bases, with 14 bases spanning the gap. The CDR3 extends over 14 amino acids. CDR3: CASTPGPLTGELFF. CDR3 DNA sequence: TGTGCCAGTACTCCGGGACCCTTGACCGGGGAGCTGTTTTTT.

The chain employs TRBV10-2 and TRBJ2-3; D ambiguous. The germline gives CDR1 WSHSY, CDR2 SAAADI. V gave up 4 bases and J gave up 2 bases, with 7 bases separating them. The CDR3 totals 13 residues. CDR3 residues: CASSGLDTDTQYF. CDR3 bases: TGCGCCAGCAGTGGGCTAGACACAGATACGCAGTATTTT.

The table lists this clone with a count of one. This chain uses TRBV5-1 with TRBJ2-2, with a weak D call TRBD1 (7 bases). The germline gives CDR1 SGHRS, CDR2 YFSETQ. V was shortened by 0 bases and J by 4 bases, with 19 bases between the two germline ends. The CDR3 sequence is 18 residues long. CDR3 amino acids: CASSLAGGLQRFTGELFF. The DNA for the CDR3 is TGCGCCAGCAGCTTGGCAGGGGGACTTCAGAGATTCACCGGGGAGCTGTTTTTT.

In DNA form, the CDR3 reads TGTGCCAGCAGCTCCCTGGAGCGGATCTACAATGAGCAGTTCTTC. This encodes CASSSLERIYNEQFF. The rearrangement uses TRBV7-9 and TRBJ2-1; D might be TRBD2 (5 bases). Trimming left V 4 bases short and J 3 bases short, with 13 bases between. CDR1 SEHNR and CDR2 FQNEAQ come from the germline V gene (reference sequence). CDR3 size: 15 residues.

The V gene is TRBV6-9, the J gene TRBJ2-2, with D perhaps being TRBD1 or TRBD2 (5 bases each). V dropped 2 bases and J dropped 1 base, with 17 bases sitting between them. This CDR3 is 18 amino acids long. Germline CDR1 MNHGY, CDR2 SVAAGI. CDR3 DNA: TGTGCCAGCAGTTATGCCCCAAACCGGGACCGGAACACCGGGGAGCTGTTTTTT. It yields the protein CASSYAPNRDRNTGELFF.

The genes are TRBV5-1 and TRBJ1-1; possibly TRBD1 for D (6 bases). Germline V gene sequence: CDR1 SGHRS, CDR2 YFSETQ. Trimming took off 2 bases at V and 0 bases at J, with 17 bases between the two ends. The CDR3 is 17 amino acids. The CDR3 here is CASSLVQGPLMNTEAFF. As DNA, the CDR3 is TGCGCCAGCAGCTTAGTACAGGGTCCCCTCATGAACACTGAAGCTTTCTTT.

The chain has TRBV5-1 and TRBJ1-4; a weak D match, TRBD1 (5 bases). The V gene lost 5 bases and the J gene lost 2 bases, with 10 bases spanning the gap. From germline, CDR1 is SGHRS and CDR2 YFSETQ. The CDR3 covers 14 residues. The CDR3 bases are TGCGCCAGCAGGTTGCGGGGGACTAATGAAAAACTGTTTTTT. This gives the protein CASRLRGTNEKLFF. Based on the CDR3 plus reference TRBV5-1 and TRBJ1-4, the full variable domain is KAGVTQTPRYLIKTRGQQVTLSCSPISGHRSVSWYQQTPGQGLQFLFEYFSETQRNKGNFPGRFSGRQFSNSRSEMNVSTLELGDSALYLCASRLRGTNEKLFFGSGTQLSVL.

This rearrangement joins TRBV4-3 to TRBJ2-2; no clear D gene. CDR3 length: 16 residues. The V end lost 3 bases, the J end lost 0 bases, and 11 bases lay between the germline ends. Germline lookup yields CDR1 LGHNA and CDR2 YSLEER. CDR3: CASSQTYPSNTGELFF. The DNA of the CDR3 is TGCGCCAGCAGCCAGACTTACCCCTCGAACACCGGGGAGCTGTTTTTT.

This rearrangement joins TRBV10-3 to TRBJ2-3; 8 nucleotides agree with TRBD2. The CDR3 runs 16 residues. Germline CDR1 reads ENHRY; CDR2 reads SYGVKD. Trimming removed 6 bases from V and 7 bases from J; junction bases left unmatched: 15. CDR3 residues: CAISESGGSPPNTQYF. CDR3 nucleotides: TGTGCCATCAGCGAGAGCGGGGGCTCCCCTCCCAATACGCAGTATTTT.

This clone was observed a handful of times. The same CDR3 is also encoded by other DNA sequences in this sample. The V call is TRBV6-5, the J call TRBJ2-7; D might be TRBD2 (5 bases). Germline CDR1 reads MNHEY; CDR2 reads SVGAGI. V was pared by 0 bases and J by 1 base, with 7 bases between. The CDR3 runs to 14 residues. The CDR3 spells CASSYSGESYEQYF. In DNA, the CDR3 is TGTGCCAGCAGTTACTCGGGAGAGTCCTACGAGCAGTACTTC.

The CDR3 region has the DNA TGTGCCACCAGCATATCGCTGCTAGCGGCAGGGCCGGGGGTGGCCCAGTACTTC. It codes for CATSISLLAAGPGVAQYF. The chain links TRBV15 to TRBJ2-5; 7 bases agree with TRBD2. The CDR3 has 18 residues. V gave up 4 bases and J gave up 9 bases; unmatched junction bases: 23. Germline values: CDR1 LNHNV, CDR2 YYDKDF (reference sequence).

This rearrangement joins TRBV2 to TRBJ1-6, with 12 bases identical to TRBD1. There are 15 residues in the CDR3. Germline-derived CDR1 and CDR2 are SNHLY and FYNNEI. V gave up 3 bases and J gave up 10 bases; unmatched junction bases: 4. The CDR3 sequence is CASSEGTGGISPLHF. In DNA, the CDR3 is TGTGCCAGCAGTGAGGGGACAGGGGGCATCTCACCCCTCCACTTT.

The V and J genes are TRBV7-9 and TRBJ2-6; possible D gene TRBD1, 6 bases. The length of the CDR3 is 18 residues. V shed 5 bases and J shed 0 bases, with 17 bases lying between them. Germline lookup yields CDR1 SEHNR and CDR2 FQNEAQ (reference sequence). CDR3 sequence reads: CASSTPRGQSSGANVLTF. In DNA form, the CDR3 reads TGTGCCAGCAGCACACCCCGGGGACAAAGCTCTGGGGCCAACGTCCTGACTTTC. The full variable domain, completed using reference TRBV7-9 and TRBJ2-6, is DTGVSQNPRHKITKRGQNVTFRCDPISEHNRLYWYRQTLGQGPEFLTYFQNEAQLEKSRLLSDRFSAERPKGSFSTLEIQRTEQGDSAMYLCASSTPRGQSSGANVLTFGAGSRLTVL.

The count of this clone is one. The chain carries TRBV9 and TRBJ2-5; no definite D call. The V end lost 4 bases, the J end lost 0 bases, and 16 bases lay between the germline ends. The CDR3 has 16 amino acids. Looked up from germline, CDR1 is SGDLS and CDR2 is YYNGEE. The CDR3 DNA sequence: TGTGCCAGCAGCCCATCAGACGCAGCGTACCAAGAGACCCAGTACTTC. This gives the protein CASSPSDAAYQETQYF.

CDR3 DNA sequence: TGTGCCAGCAGCGAAGGGGACGGATTATCCTACGAGCAGTACTTC. Translating it yields CASSEGDGLSYEQYF. The chain couples TRBV7-9 to TRBJ2-7; TRBD1 or TRBD2 may be the D gene (5 bases each). This CDR3 has 15 residues. Trimming stripped 5 bases from V and 1 base from J, with 15 bases between. Germline-derived CDR1 and CDR2 are SEHNR and FQNEAQ (reference sequence).